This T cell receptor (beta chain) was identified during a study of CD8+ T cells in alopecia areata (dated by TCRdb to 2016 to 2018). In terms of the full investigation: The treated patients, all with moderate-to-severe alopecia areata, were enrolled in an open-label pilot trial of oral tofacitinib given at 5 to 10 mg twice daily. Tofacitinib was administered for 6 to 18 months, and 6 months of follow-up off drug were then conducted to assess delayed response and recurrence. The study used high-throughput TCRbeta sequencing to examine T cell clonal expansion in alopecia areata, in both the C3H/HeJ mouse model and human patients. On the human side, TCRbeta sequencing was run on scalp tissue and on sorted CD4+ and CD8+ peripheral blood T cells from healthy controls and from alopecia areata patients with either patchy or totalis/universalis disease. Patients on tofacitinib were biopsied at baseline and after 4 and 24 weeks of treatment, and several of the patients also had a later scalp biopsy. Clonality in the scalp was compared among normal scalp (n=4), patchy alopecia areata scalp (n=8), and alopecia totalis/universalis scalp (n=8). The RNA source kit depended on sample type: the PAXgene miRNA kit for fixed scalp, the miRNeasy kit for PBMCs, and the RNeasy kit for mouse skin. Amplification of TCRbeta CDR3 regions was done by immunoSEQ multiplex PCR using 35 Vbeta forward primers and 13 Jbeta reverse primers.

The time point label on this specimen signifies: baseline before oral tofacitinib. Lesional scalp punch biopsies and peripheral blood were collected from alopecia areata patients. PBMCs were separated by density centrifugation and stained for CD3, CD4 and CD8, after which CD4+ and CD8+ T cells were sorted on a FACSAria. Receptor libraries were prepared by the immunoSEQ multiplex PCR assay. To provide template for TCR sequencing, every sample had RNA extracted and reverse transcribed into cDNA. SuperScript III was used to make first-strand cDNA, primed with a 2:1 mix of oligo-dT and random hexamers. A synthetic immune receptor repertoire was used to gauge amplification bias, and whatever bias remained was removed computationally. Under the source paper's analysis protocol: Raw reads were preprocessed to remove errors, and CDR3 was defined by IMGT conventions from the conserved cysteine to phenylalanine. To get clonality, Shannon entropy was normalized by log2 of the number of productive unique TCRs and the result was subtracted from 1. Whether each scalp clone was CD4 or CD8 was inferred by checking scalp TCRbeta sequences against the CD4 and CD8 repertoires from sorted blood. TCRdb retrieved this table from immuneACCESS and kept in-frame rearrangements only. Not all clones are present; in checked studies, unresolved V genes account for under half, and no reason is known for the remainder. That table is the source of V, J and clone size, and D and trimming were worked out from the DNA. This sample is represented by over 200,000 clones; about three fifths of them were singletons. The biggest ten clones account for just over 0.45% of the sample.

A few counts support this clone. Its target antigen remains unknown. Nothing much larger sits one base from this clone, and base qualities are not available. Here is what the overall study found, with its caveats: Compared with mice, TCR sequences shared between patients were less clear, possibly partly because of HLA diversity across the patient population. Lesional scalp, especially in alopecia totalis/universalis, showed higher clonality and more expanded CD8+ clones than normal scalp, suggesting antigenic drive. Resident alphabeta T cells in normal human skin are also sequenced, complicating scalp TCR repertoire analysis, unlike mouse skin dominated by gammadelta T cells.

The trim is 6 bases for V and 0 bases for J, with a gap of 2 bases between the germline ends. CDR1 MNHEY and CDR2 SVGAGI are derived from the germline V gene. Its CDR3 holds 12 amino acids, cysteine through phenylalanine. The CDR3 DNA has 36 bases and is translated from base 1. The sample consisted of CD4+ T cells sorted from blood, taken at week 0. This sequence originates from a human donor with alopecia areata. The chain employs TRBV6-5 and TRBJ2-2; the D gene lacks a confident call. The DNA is TGTGCCAGCAGAACGAACACCGGGGAGCTGTTTTTT. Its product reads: CASRTNTGELFF.